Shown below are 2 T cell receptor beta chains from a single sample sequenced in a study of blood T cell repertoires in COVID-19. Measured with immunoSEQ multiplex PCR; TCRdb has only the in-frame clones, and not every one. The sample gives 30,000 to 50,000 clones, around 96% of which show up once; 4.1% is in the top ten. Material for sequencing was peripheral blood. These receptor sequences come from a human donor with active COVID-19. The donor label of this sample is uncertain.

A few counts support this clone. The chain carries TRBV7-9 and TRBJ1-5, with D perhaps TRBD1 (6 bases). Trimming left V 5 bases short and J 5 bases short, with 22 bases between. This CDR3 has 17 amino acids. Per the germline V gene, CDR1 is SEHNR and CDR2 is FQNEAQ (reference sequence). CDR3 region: CASSPDHRGGPDQPQHF. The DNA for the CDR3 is TGTGCCAGCAGCCCAGACCACCGCGGGGGCCCTGATCAGCCCCAGCATTTT.

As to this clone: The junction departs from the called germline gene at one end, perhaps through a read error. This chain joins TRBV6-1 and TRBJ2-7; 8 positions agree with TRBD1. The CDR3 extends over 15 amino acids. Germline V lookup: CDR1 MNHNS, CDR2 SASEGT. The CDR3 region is CASSEGQGAFYEQYF. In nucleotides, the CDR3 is TGTGCCAGCAGCGAAGGACAGGGCGCGTTTTACGAGCAGTACTTC.